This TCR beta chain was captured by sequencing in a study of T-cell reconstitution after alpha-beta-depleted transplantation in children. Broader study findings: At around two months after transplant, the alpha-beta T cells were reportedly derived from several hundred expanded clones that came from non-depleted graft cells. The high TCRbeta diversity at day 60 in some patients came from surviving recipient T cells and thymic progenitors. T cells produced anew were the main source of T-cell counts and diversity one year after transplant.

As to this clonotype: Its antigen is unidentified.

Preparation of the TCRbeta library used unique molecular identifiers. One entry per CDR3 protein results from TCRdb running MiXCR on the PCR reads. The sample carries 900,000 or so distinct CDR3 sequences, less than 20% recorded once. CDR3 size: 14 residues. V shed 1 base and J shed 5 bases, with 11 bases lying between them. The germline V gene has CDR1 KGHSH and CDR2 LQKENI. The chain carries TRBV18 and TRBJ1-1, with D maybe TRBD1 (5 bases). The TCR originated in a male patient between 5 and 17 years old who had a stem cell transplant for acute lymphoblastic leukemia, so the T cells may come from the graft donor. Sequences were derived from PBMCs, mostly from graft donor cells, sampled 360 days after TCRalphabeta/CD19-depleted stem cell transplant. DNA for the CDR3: TGTGCCAGCTCACCACAGGCCTCAGGGACTGAAGCTTTCTTT. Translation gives CASSPQASGTEAFF.